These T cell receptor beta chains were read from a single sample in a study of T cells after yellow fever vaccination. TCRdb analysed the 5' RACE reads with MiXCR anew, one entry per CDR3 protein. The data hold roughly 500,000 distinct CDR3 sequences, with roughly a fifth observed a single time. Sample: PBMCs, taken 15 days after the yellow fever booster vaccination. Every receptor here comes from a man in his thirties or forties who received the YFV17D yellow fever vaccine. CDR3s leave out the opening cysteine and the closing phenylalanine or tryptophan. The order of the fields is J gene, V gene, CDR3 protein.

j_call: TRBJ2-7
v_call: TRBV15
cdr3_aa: ATSRDTTYEQY

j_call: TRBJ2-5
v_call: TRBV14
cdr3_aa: ASSQERLAVFQETQY

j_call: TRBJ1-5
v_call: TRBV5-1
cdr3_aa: ASSLDGGNQPQH

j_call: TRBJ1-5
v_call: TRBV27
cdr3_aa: ASSLRQGLGQPQH

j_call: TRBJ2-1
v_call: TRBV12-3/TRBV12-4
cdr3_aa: ASSLNGFRNEQF

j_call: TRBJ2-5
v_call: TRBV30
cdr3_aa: AWSTGPVGETQY

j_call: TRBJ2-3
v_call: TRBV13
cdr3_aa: ASRLAEAVADTQY

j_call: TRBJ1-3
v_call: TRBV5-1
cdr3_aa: ASGKPDSGNTIY

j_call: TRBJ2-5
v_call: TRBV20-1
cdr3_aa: SARGLGLGGETQY

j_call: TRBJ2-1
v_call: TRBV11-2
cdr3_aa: ASSGLIGRGNEQF

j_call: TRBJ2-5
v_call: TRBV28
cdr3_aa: ASRKGGLWAQETQY

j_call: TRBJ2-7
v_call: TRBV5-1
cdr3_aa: ASQIWGDNAYEQY

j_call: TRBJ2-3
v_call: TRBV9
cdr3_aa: ASSVAFGLAANTDTQY

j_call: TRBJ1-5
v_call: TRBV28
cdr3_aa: ASSWNRGHGDQPQH

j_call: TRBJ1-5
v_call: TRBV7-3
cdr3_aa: ASSLSPNQPQH

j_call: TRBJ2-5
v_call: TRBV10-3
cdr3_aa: AAGGVNQETQY

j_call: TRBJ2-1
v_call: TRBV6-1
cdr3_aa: ASSVSGGDYNEQF

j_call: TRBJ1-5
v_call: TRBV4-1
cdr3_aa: ASRSRVWVSNQPQH

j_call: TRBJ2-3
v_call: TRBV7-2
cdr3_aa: ASSRTSGSKNTQY

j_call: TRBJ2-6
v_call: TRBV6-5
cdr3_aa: ASSYGGANVLT

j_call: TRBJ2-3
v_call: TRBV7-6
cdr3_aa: ASSASSGGRATDTQY

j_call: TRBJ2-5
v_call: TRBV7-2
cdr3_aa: ASSFHQYQETQY

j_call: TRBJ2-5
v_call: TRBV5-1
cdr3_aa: ASSPETSGSVGETQY

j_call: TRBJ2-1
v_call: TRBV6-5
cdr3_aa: ASSYTGQLNEQF

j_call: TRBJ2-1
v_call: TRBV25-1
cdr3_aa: ASSETGSDNEQF

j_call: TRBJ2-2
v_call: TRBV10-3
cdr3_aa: AISETPGELF

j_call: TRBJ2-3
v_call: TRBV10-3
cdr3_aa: AISESRTRRSTDTQY

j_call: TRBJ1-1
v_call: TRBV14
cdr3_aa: ASSQDTGGDTEAF

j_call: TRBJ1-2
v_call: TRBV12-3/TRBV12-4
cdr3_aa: ASSRETGSYYGYT

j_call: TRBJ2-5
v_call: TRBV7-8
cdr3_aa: ASSQDRQGGKTQY

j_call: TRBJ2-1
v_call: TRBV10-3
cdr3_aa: AISESPGGTRFNEQF

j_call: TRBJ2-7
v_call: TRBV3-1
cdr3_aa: ASSHGTNSEQY

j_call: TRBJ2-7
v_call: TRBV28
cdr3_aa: ASTLPGEYEQY

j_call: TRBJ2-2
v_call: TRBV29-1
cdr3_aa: SVKPGNTGELF

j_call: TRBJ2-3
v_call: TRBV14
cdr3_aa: ASSQVPGGPTTDTQY

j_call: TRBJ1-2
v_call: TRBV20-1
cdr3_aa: SATGIGGYT

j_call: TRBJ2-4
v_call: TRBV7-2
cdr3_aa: ASSLEGGPKNIQY

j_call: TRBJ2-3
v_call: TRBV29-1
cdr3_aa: SVEGQGSTDTQY

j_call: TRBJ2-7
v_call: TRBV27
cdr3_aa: ASSLGGQGAYEQY

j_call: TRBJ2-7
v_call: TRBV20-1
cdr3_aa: SAELLDRRSSYEQY

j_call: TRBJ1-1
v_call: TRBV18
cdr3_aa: ASSPSPVWGDTEAF

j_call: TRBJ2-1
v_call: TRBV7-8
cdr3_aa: ASRLTREQF

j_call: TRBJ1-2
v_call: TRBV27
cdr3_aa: ASKILGKDYGYT

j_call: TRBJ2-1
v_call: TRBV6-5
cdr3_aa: ASSLIGDNNEQF

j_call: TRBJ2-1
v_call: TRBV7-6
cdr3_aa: ASSYTGTSSREQF

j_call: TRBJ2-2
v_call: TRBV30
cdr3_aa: AWRTALNTGELF

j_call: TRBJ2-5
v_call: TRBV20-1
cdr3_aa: SASTSGTLETQY

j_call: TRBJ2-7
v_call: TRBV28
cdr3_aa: ASSLSYGEQY

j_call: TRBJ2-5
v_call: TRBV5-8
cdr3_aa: ASSLEGVKETQY

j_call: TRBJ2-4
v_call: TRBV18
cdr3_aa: ASSPLETKNIQY

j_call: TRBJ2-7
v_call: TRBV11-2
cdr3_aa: ASSLNPAEYEQY

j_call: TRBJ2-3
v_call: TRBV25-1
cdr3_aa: ASSPGGKVTDTQY

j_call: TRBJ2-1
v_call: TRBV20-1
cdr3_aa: SARSGSGSYNEQF